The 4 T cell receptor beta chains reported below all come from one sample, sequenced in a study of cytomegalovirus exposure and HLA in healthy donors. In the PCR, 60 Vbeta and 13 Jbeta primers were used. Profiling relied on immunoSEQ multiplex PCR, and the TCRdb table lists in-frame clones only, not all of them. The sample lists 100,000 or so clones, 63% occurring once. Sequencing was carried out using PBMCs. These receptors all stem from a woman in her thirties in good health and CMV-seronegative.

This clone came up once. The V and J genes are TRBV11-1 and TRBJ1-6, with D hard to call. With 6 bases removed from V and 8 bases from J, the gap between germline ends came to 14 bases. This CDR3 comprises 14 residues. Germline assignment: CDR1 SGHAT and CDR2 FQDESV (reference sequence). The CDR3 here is CASSFTAPDSPLHF. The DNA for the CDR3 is TGTGCCAGCAGTTTTACAGCCCCTGATTCACCCCTCCACTTT.

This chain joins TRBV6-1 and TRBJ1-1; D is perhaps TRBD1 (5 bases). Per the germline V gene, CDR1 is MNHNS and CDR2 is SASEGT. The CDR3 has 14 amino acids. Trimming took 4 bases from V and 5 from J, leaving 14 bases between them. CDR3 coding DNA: TGTGCCAGCAGTGTAAGGGCAGGGAATACTGAAGCTTTCTTT. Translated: CASSVRAGNTEAFF.

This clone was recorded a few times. CDR3 in DNA: TGCGCCAGCAGCTTGTACAGAGCGAACACCGGGGAGCTGTTTTTT. As protein: CASSLYRANTGELFF. The genes are TRBV5-1 and TRBJ2-2; no clear D gene. CDR1 and CDR2 (germline): SGHRS, YFSETQ. The germline V and J ends were trimmed by 1 base and 0 bases, with 7 bases remaining between them. The CDR3 sequence is 15 residues long.

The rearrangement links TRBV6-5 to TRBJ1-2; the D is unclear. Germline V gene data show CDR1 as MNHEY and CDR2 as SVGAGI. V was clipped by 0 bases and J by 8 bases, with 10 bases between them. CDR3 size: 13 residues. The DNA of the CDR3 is TGTGCCAGCAGTTACTCAGCGAGTCAGGGCTACACCTTC. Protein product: CASSYSASQGYTF.